This note documents a single T cell receptor beta chain sequence. Its antigen remains unknown. This entry is derived from a study of metastatic and nonmetastatic thyroid tumors. Study at large: Thyroid patients, malignant and benign, had repertoires compared across blood and tumor or nodule tissue.

How the authors handled the data: To classify distant metastasis in papillary thyroid cancer, a model was built from CDR3 differences across clinicopathological groups. TCRdb reprocessed the PCR reads using MiXCR. The authors' filters were not applied to this entry. The table lists roughly 7,300 clones, 15% to 20% of them singletons, with over 8.5% in the top ten. Ahead of thyroid surgery, no patient had received treatment of any kind. Study-level points and caveats: A significant increase in TCR beta diversity was reportedly seen in malignant thyroid tumors relative to benign nodules, in blood and tumor.

Germline CDR1 reads MDHEN; CDR2 reads SYDVKM. V lost 3 bases and J lost 3, with 5 bases in between. There are 12 residues in the CDR3. The material sequenced was adjacent normal tissue. This clonotype was sampled from a female donor with papillary thyroid cancer or a benign thyroid nodule (not recorded which). Some clones in this sample may be carry-over from other donors' samples. J is TRBJ1-2 and V is TRBV28; D gene ambiguous. In nucleotides, the CDR3 is TGTGCCAGCAGTTTCATCGACTATGGCTACACCTTC. Amino acid sequence: CASSFIDYGYTF.